This T cell receptor beta chain was identified in a study of T cell responses to AZD1222 COVID-19 vaccine (dated by TCRdb to the early 2020s). For the wider study: Because spike-specific TCR depth and breadth did not differ between the two schedules, AZD1222 recipients who got a second dose at roughly 4 weeks were pooled with those who got a second dose at roughly 12 weeks. TCR sequencing covered over 230 trial participants: around 210 given two doses of AZD1222 and some 25 given two doses of MenACWY control vaccine. Trial participants were enrolled by age into subgroups of 18-55, 56-69 and 70-plus years, and around 150, 29 and 61 TCR-sequenced participants, respectively, were included in these subgroups. Broader findings and caveats from the paper: Spike-specific TCR breadth and depth rose significantly after two AZD1222 doses compared with day 0 and with MenACWY recipients. The 56-69-year group was small, and its depth increase did not reach significance, likely because of low power. Participants were mostly white British, with more females than males. The authors suggested clonal diversity may have been underestimated. Because no samples from the day 14 peak response were available, repertoires could be characterized only after the peak T cell response. Only five to seven AZD1222 recipients were SARS-CoV-2 seropositive at baseline, limiting conclusions about previously exposed vaccinees. The vaccine-associated CD4 TCRs covered the entire spike protein, and the dominant responses fell in regions 160-218 and 743-854. Reportedly, almost half of the unique spike-specific TCRs recognized epitopes lying outside the regions that are mutated in the B.1.351 and B.1.1.7 variants.

In light of the paper, this sample's time point label describes: baseline before first vaccination. Samples from vaccinated people were obtained from the UK trials COV001 and COV002, which included a single-blind randomized controlled phase 2/3 trial of AZD1222 (ChAdOx1 nCoV-19) in healthy adults. For TCRbeta chain sequencing, PBMC samples from trial participants were taken at day 0 and at day 28 after the second dose. The CDR3 regions of human TCRbeta chains were analyzed by immunosequencing. Turning to the authors' computational methods: TCRs in the repertoires were matched against a reference library of SARS-CoV-2-specific TCRs that had been generated with the MIRA antigen-specificity platform. Breadth was defined as the fraction of unique TCRs that were SARS-CoV-2-associated, and depth was defined as the fraction of total T cells that were SARS-CoV-2-associated. Using the MIRA data, every spike-specific TCR was mapped to the spike region that the TCR reacted to and assigned to either a CD4 or a CD8 class. Log10-transformed breadth and depth values were compared by one-way ANOVA with Sidak's multiple comparisons tests. This is the immuneACCESS table as TCRdb keeps it, with only in-frame sequences that have V and J called. A part of the clones is gone; compared with another copy, unresolved V genes explain less than half, and the rest is unexplained. That table furnishes V, J and clone size, whereas the DNA furnished D and trimming. This sample lists 75,000 to 100,000 clones; over 75% were detected once. Around 3% of the sample is held by the ten biggest clonotypes.

Comment on this clone: There is no known antigen for this receptor. No much larger clonotype is one base removed from it; base qualities were not supplied.

V is clipped by 6 bases and J by 2 bases, and the sequence between their germline boundaries is 3 bases long. The germline V gene encodes CDR1 MNHEY and CDR2 SMNVEV (reference sequence). Taken from cysteine to phenylalanine, the CDR3 has 11 residues. Only the CDR3 part of the read is kept: 33 bases, read in frame from the first base. The source material was peripheral blood, sampled on day 0 of AZD1222 vaccination. This TCR was sampled from an adult in good health. Recombination connected TRBV27 to TRBJ2-3; the D gene lacks a confident call. The nucleotide sequence is TGTGCCAGCAGCCACACAGATACGCAGTATTTT. This translates into CASSHTDTQYF.